This entry concerns a single T cell receptor beta chain. Its specificity is unknown. ViraFEST used viral peptide pools to expand antigen-specific CD4+ T cells before sequencing. Cells that had been cultured for roughly 9 days were the source of isolated CD4+ T cells. Recipients of the vaccine had no prior SARS-CoV-2 infection and negative nucleocapsid antibodies. With around 10 ug/ml peptides and about 9.7 IU/ml IL-2, a few million PBMC per well were cultured. IL-2 medium was substituted for half the medium on days 3 and 7. The data originate from a study of vaccination effects on CD4 cells after COVID-19. Study-wide results and limits: After vaccination, at late timepoints, clones induced by infection and by vaccine contracted markedly.

Using immunoSEQ multiplex PCR, the repertoire was profiled, and TCRdb retains in-frame clones only, with some absent. The table has fewer than 30,000 clones, 60% to 85% seen once. The TCR sequence derives from a human donor who received a COVID-19 vaccine. Specimen: CD4+ T cells from PBMCs cultured with HCoV-OC43 spike peptides, collected before COVID-19 vaccination. Described subset: HCoV-OC43 spike overlapping peptide pool stimulation.

CDR3 DNA sequence: TGTGCCAGCAGTGAAGCAAGGTTTGACTATGGCTACACCTTC. Translating it yields CASSEARFDYGYTF. The V gene is TRBV6-1, the J gene TRBJ1-2; the D is unclear. V was pared by 0 bases and J by 3 bases, with 8 bases between. CDR3 length: 14 residues. Per germline, CDR1 MNHNS and CDR2 SASEGT.